The rows below give T cell receptor beta chains drawn from one sample of a study of cytomegalovirus exposure and HLA in healthy donors. Assay used: immunoSEQ multiplex PCR; TCRdb lists only in-frame clones, some missing. Of 100,000 to 150,000 clones in the sample, approximately 80% were seen once. Sequencing was carried out using PBMCs. The receptors originated from a woman in her 40s in good health and CMV-seronegative. The CDR3 runs from the conserved cysteine through the conserved F or W. D genes are given only for firm matches. For some rows the clone size is stated as once, few or many, or as a class when expanded; others skip it.

D gene	J gene	V gene	clone size	CDR3 protein	CDR3 DNA
NA	TRBJ1-4	TRBV7-2	NA	CASSLDEGKLFF	TGTGCCAGCAGCTTAGATGAGGGAAAACTGTTTTTT
NA	TRBJ1-3	TRBV29-1	NA	CSVGAASGNTIYF	TGCAGCGTTGGGGCCGCCAGCGGAAACACCATATATTTT
NA	TRBJ1-1	TRBV7-2	NA	CASSLGGLITEAFF	TGTGCCAGCAGCTTAGGGGGACTGATCACTGAAGCTTTCTTT
TRBD1	TRBJ1-1	TRBV28	NA	CASATGGGTEAFF	TGTGCCAGCGCAACAGGGGGTGGTACTGAAGCTTTCTTT
TRBD2	TRBJ2-3	TRBV7-9	NA	CASSLSGGRTDTQYF	TGTGCCAGCAGTCTTAGCGGGGGCCGCACAGATACGCAGTATTTT
NA	TRBJ1-6	TRBV5-1	NA	CASRLAVLDSYNSPLHF	TGCGCCAGCCGCTTGGCCGTTTTGGACAGTTATAATTCACCCCTCCACTTT
TRBD1	TRBJ2-3	TRBV5-1	once	CASSSGQGIDTQYF	TGCGCCAGCAGCTCGGGACAGGGGATAGATACGCAGTATTTT
TRBD2	TRBJ2-3	TRBV4-1	NA	CASSQFTSGSADTQYF	TGCGCCAGCAGCCAGTTCACTAGCGGGAGCGCAGATACGCAGTATTTT
TRBD2	TRBJ2-5	TRBV19	once	CASSILAGVQETQYF	TGTGCCAGTAGTATACTAGCGGGAGTACAAGAGACCCAGTACTTC
NA	TRBJ1-1	TRBV6-5	NA	CASSYSQLMNTEAFF	TGTGCCAGCAGTTACTCGCAGTTGATGAACACTGAAGCTTTCTTT
TRBD1	TRBJ2-7	TRBV5-8	NA	CASSSGTDSYEQYF	TGTGCCAGCAGCTCCGGGACAGACTCCTACGAGCAGTACTTC